This is a list of T cell receptor beta chains from one sample in a study of blood T cell repertoires in COVID-19. The data were produced by immunoSEQ multiplex PCR, yet TCRdb's version contains in-frame clones alone and is incomplete. The sample yields about 87,000 clones, around 87% seen once. Material: peripheral blood. The receptors were sampled from a woman over 75 with acute or convalescent COVID-19. CDR3s include the opening cysteine and the closing phenylalanine or tryptophan. Fields, in order: V gene, J gene, CDR3 protein.

TRBV7-9,TRBJ1-2,CASSLAEGGGNYGYTF
TRBV4-1,TRBJ1-2,CASSQVVNSPNYGYTF
TRBV7-9,TRBJ2-5,CASSPPGQRSQETQYF
TRBV18,TRBJ1-4,CASSPQGNQEKLFF
TRBV6-4,TRBJ1-1,CASSDRAGTEAFF
TRBV11-2,TRBJ2-7,CASSPQTSSTYEQYF
TRBV5-6,TRBJ1-1,CASSSKDILRNTEAFF
TRBV5-1,TRBJ1-4,CASSPGTGATNEKLFF
TRBV5-1,TRBJ1-5,CASSLDGQGLGGNQPQHF
TRBV19,TRBJ1-1,CASSLGQGGTGAFF
TRBV29-1,TRBJ1-2,CSVEPTLAGPYGYTF
TRBV5-4,TRBJ2-1,CASSLAGGQGEQFF
TRBV12-3/TRBV12-4,TRBJ1-1,CASSRDRNPEAFF
TRBV19,TRBJ1-1,CASTVRQLGTEAFF
TRBV2,TRBJ1-5,CASSEAGRGSNQPQHF
TRBV27,TRBJ1-1,CASSPPGRDTEAFF
TRBV27,TRBJ2-5,CASSLTPDRLETQYF
TRBV11-3,TRBJ2-7,CASSFPPQQGAQHEQYF
TRBV28,TRBJ1-2,CASSLPRQANYGYTF
TRBV29-1,TRBJ2-4,CSVPEKAGAVDIQYF
TRBV19,TRBJ2-5,CASSLGTSGVGETQYF
TRBV5-4,TRBJ2-5,CASSSRQGQETQYF
TRBV7-2,TRBJ2-1,CASSLSRQGNLQFF
TRBV4-1,TRBJ1-3,CASSNLQGQLSGNTIYF
TRBV7-7,TRBJ2-3,CASSPGSTDTQYF
TRBV7-2,TRBJ2-3,CASSLQGRGTDTQYF
TRBV12-3/TRBV12-4,TRBJ2-3,CASSSQFTDTQYF
TRBV5-1,TRBJ1-5,CASSLTEGQPQHF
TRBV19,TRBJ2-3,CASSTMRDTQYF
TRBV6-2/TRBV6-3,TRBJ2-3,CASSREESTDTQYF
TRBV27,TRBJ1-4,CASSARDIEKLFF
TRBV4-1,TRBJ1-1,CASSQDSDEAFF
TRBV20-1,TRBJ1-2,CSARAGQGNSF
TRBV9,TRBJ2-7,CASSQSTSGSVEQYF
TRBV10-2,TRBJ2-7,CASSESGPTGVGEQYF
TRBV7-9,TRBJ2-4,CASSLAAGNIQYF
TRBV19,TRBJ2-7,CASSATSGTEQYF
TRBV2,TRBJ2-1,CASSEVTGHYNEQFF
TRBV6-5,TRBJ1-2,CASGNRGRGYTF
TRBV10-2,TRBJ2-3,CASSEVAGYTDTQYF
TRBV4-2,TRBJ2-1,CASSDDPSGYNEQFF
TRBV9,TRBJ1-1,CASSVTGNTEAFF
TRBV15,TRBJ1-1,CATSRGHRGTEAFF
TRBV4-3,TRBJ2-2,CASSQDRVTGELFF
TRBV9,TRBJ2-3,CASSVEAGGPFTTDTQYF
TRBV12-3/TRBV12-4,TRBJ2-1,CASSSGGYNEQFF
TRBV11-2,TRBJ2-2,CASSLTNTGELFF
TRBV5-1,TRBJ1-1,CASSFSGTGSTEAFF